One and the same sample provided the 14 T cell receptor beta chains below, sequenced in a study of T cell responses to AZD1222 COVID-19 vaccine. Sequenced by immunoSEQ multiplex PCR; TCRdb stores in-frame clones only, minus some. The sample consists of about 120,000 clones, about 88% of them appearing once. This specimen was peripheral blood, taken on day 0 of AZD1222 vaccination. These receptors originate from an adult in good health.

This sequence joins TRBV28 and TRBJ2-1, with 8 nucleotides matching TRBD2. The CDR3 covers 18 residues. Germline trimming cut 0 bases from V and 7 bases from J; bases unmatched to any gene: 14. Germline-derived CDR1 and CDR2 are MDHEN and SYDVKM. Here the CDR3 DNA reads TGTGCCAGCAGTTTATGGTTGGCGGGAGGTCTCCTCGGAAATGAGCAGTTCTTC. Translating it yields CASSLWLAGGLLGNEQFF.

The chain couples TRBV6-6 to TRBJ1-1; no clear D gene. V was clipped by 5 bases and J by 1 base, with 14 bases between them. Germline V gene sequence: CDR1 MNHNY, CDR2 SVGAGI (reference sequence). This CDR3 spans 15 amino acids. The CDR3 region has the DNA TGTGCCAGCAGTAACCAACTGAGGCCGAACACTGAAGCTTTCTTT. Translated: CASSNQLRPNTEAFF.

The V and J genes are TRBV28 and TRBJ1-1, with a weak D call TRBD1 (5 bases). Germline loops: CDR1 MDHEN, CDR2 SYDVKM. The CDR3 runs 12 residues. The ends were cut back, 6 bases at V and 4 bases at J, with 9 bases in the middle. Here the CDR3 reads CASSWGSTEAFF. CDR3 sequence (DNA): TGTGCCAGCAGCTGGGGGAGCACTGAAGCTTTCTTT. The variable domain in full, with the rest retrieved from reference TRBV28 and TRBJ1-1, is DVKVTQSSRYLVKRTGEKVFLECVQDMDHENMFWYRQDPGLGLRLIYFSYDVKMKEKGDIPEGYSVSREKKERFSLILESASTNQTSMYLCASSWGSTEAFFGQGTRLTVV.

The chain combines TRBV5-1 with TRBJ2-7; D is unresolved. This CDR3 is built from 15 residues. V was shortened by 4 bases and J by 5 bases, with 19 bases between the two germline ends. Germline V gene lookup returns CDR1 SGHRS and CDR2 YFSETQ. In DNA form, the CDR3 reads TGCGCCAGCAGCATAGCCGGGTCTGAATTCGACGAGCAGTACTTC. Protein: CASSIAGSEFDEQYF. Supplemented by reference TRBV5-1 and TRBJ2-7, the full variable domain reads KAGVTQTPRYLIKTRGQQVTLSCSPISGHRSVSWYQQTPGQGLQFLFEYFSETQRNKGNFPGRFSGRQFSNSRSEMNVSTLELGDSALYLCASSIAGSEFDEQYFGPGTRLTVT.

The chain combines TRBV2 with TRBJ2-2; D uncertain. Per the germline V gene, CDR1 is SNHLY and CDR2 is FYNNEI. The CDR3 covers 14 residues. V was cut by 7 bases and J by 1 base, with 10 bases left in between. The CDR3 sequence is CASTLNGNTGELFF. The CDR3, as DNA: TGTGCCAGCACTCTGAATGGGAACACCGGGGAGCTGTTTTTT.

The chain joins TRBV28 to TRBJ1-2; D unclear. The CDR3 totals 13 residues. Germline CDR1 is MDHEN and CDR2 is SYDVKM. The ends were cut back, 2 bases at V and 2 bases at J, with 6 bases in the middle. CDR3 sequence (DNA): TGTGCCAGCAGTTTAGCAGAGAACTATGGCTACACCTTC. This encodes CASSLAENYGYTF.

The chain has TRBV9 and TRBJ1-6; weak D call: TRBD1 (5 bases). Germline lookup yields CDR1 SGDLS and CDR2 YYNGEE. Trimming pared 7 bases from V and 6 bases from J, leaving 14 bases between. The CDR3 is made up of 14 amino acids. The CDR3 is CASGGYIGNSPLHF. The CDR3 DNA reads TGTGCCAGCGGGGGGTACATTGGTAATTCACCCCTCCACTTT.

The chain carries TRBV29-1 and TRBJ2-7; 9 nucleotides line up with TRBD2. This CDR3 contains 14 residues. Germline loops: CDR1 SQVTM, CDR2 ANQGSEA. The J segment lost 0 bases and the V segment lost 2 bases, leaving 2 bases of the junction unmatched. The CDR3 spells CSVELSGSSYEQYF. In DNA, the CDR3 is TGCAGCGTTGAACTTAGCGGGAGCTCCTACGAGCAGTACTTC.

The CDR3 is CATSDEGSSRNEQFF. The CDR3 DNA is TGTGCCACCAGTGATGAGGGGAGTAGTCGGAATGAGCAGTTCTTC. The V call is TRBV24-1, the J call TRBJ2-1; D is perhaps TRBD1 or TRBD2 (5 bases each). V lost 3 bases and J 7 bases, leaving 15 bases between the germline ends. The germline V gene encodes CDR1 KGHDR and CDR2 SFDVKD. The CDR3 length is 15 residues.

This chain joins TRBV6-4 and TRBJ2-3, with 8 bases matching TRBD2. The CDR3 has 17 residues. Germline CDR1 MRHNA, CDR2 SNTAGT. V was clipped by 0 bases and J by 3 bases; unmatched bases: 8. This CDR3 reads CASSDSRGGGGTDTQYF. In nucleotides, the CDR3 is TGTGCCAGCAGTGACTCGAGGGGCGGCGGGGGGACAGATACGCAGTATTTT.

The rearrangement uses TRBV5-1 and TRBJ2-2; D could derive from TRBD1 or TRBD2 (5 bases each). Germline loops: CDR1 SGHRS, CDR2 YFSETQ. V was clipped by 0 bases and J by 4 bases, with 10 bases between them. CDR3 length: 15 amino acids. CDR3 nucleotide sequence: TGCGCCAGCAGCTTGGAGGGACCGAGCACCGGGGAGCTGTTTTTT. This codes for CASSLEGPSTGELFF.

This rearrangement joins TRBV28 to TRBJ1-1, with 12 bases aligning to TRBD1. Germline loops: CDR1 MDHEN, CDR2 SYDVKM. This CDR3 spans 17 amino acids. The V and J ends lost 5 bases and 0 bases, in that order; junction bases with no gene match: 7. Written as DNA, the CDR3 is TGTGCCAGCAGTACCCGGGACAGGGGGCCGATGAACACTGAAGCTTTCTTT. Translated: CASSTRDRGPMNTEAFF.

This clone was observed a handful of times. The J gene is TRBJ1-1, the V gene TRBV5-4, with no clear D. CDR3 size: 15 residues. Trimming removed 0 bases from V and 0 bases from J, with 9 bases in between. Germline loops: CDR1 SGHNT, CDR2 YYREEE (reference sequence). CDR3 residues: CASSLGTAMNTEAFF. The DNA of the CDR3 is TGTGCCAGCAGCTTGGGGACGGCCATGAACACTGAAGCTTTCTTT.

About this clone: In the same sample, other DNA sequences code for this CDR3. V gene TRBV9 combines with J gene TRBJ1-1; no firm D call. The CDR3 runs 14 residues. The germline gives CDR1 SGDLS, CDR2 YYNGEE. V was cut by 0 bases and J by 0 bases, with 6 bases left in between. The chain's CDR3 is CASSVGQMNTEAFF. In DNA, the CDR3 is TGTGCCAGCAGCGTAGGGCAGATGAACACTGAAGCTTTCTTT.